Detailed here is one T cell receptor beta chain. Its matching antigen is unknown. Amplification used 60 Vbeta primers and 13 Jbeta primers. Repertoires were generated with immunoSEQ multiplex PCR, while TCRdb's copy carries only in-frame clones and drops some. The table lists roughly 98,000 clones, around 74% of them singletons. These data originate in a study of cytomegalovirus exposure and HLA in healthy donors. Points from the study as a whole: A missense variant in DCLRE1C was later tied to TCR beta V- and J-gene trimming. Sequences of the TCR beta chain were said to predict the HLA-A and HLA-B alleles of most subjects accurately.

This CDR3 comprises 13 residues. V gave up 10 bases and J gave up 2 bases; unmatched junction bases: 7. Germline assignment: CDR1 SGHVS and CDR2 FQNEAQ. Sequencing was performed on PBMCs. This receptor was obtained from a woman between 70 and 85 years old in good health and CMV-seropositive. V is TRBV7-8 and J is TRBJ2-5; 7 nucleotides align to TRBD1. CDR3 sequence reads: CAITGVGQETQYF. CDR3 sequence (DNA): TGTGCCATCACAGGGGTGGGTCAAGAGACCCAGTACTTC.